This TCR beta chain was identified during a study of CD8 T cells in ankylosing spondylitis. Researchers built TCR beta libraries using quantitative 5'-RACE with molecular barcodes. TCRdb re-called the 5' RACE reads through MiXCR, storing one row per CDR3 protein. The sample holds approximately 250,000 distinct CDR3 sequences, approximately 24% seen once. The CDR3 is made up of 12 amino acids. Germline values: CDR1 SNHLY, CDR2 FYNNEI. V lost 6 bases to trimming and J lost 4 bases; unmatched junction nucleotides: 1. This clonotype was counted many times. This clonotype was obtained from a male donor with ankylosing spondylitis or in good health (not recorded which). The sequenced material came from blood, either unsorted or a sorted T cell fraction (not recorded which). This chain links TRBV2 with TRBJ2-5, with 8 bases lining up with TRBD1. The CDR3 bases are TGTGCCAGCAGCGACAGGGGAGAGACCCAGTACTTC. Amino acid sequence: CASSDRGETQYF.